This paragraph covers one T cell receptor (beta chain) sequence. The use of a sample-barcoded 5' primer and a J-beta primer mix characterized a second PCR of roughly 6 to 11 cycles. TCRdb reprocessed the 5' RACE reads with MiXCR, giving one entry per CDR3 protein. This repertoire shows about 560,000 distinct CDR3 sequences, roughly a quarter found once; its top ten account for 3% to 4%. The germline gives CDR1 SGHKS, CDR2 YYEKEE (reference sequence). The length of the CDR3 is 16 residues. The data were taken from a study of blood T cells in healthy people across ages. The overall study: Per every two T cells, about one barcoded beta molecule was captured by template switching.

The donors, all healthy, were Caucasians living in Russia, aged 6 to 90. The data were also submitted as part of a second study, on T cells of mothers and their children.

The chain recombines TRBV5-5 with TRBJ2-5; perhaps TRBD1 as D (8 bases). The last part of the DNA fits TRBJ2-7 better; the J call may be wrong. This receptor was obtained from a boy aged 2 to 9 in good health. The sample taken for sequencing was blood. This CDR3 is CASSSEVGQGGYEQYF. The CDR3 DNA reads TGTGCCAGCAGTTCGGAGGTCGGACAGGGAGGGTACGAGCAGTACTTC.